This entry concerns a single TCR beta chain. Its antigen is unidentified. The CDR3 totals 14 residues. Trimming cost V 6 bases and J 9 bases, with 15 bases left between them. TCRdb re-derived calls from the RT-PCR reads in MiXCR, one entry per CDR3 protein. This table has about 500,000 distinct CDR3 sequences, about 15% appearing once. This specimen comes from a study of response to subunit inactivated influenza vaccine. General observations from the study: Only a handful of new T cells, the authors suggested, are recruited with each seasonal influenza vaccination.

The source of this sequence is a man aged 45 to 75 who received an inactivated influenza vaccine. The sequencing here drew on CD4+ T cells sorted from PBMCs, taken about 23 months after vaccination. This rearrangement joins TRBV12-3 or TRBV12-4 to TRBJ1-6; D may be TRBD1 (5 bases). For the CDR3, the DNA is TGTGCCAGCAGCGGGGCCCACGGGGGTTCACCCCTCCACTTT. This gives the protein CASSGAHGGSPLHF.